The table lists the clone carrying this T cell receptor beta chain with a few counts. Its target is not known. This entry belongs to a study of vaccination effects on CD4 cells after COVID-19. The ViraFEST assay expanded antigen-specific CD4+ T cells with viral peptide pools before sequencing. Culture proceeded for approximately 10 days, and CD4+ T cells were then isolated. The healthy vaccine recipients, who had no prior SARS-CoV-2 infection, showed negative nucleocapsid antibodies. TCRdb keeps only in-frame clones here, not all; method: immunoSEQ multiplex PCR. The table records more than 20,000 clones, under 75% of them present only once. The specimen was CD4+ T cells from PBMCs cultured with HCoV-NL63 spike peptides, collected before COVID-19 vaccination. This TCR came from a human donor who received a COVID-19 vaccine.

CDR3 DNA: TGTGCCAGCAGCGGCATCACTGAAGCTTTCTTT. Encoded protein: CASSGITEAFF. This sequence joins TRBV7-9 and TRBJ1-1; no definite D call. Germline lookup yields CDR1 SEHNR and CDR2 FQNEAQ (reference sequence). Trimming left V 5 bases short and J 4 bases short, with 5 bases between. The CDR3 has 11 residues.